This T cell receptor (beta chain) was retrieved from a study of human T cells and chemical hapten exposure. Study-wide context: Patients' scalps got diphenylcyclopropenone weekly throughout the roughly 25-week study. The variation in per-sample TCR yields arose mainly from small differences in pooled library volumes.

The V end was cut by 6 bases, the J end by 0 bases, with 9 bases between. CDR1 and CDR2 from the germline V gene are DFQATT and SNEGSKA (reference sequence). This CDR3 contains 14 residues. TCRdb fed the RACE reads into MiXCR, producing one record per CDR3 protein. The table lists about 140,000 distinct CDR3 sequences, 12% of them singletons. This sample's time point: patch test 2, 6 weeks after DPC sensitization. The treatment denotes: therapeutic diphenylcyclopropenone sensitization with weekly scalp DPC. The material sequenced was whole blood, taken in connection with sensitization to the hapten diphenylcyclopropenone (DPC). The TCR sequence derives from a woman between 50 and 59 years old with alopecia areata. Some clones in this sample may be carry-over from other donors' samples. The rearrangement joins TRBV20-1 to TRBJ1-6; D unresolved. CDR3 amino acids: CSATNGSYNSPLHF. The CDR3 bases are TGCAGTGCCACCAACGGCTCCTATAATTCACCCCTCCACTTT.